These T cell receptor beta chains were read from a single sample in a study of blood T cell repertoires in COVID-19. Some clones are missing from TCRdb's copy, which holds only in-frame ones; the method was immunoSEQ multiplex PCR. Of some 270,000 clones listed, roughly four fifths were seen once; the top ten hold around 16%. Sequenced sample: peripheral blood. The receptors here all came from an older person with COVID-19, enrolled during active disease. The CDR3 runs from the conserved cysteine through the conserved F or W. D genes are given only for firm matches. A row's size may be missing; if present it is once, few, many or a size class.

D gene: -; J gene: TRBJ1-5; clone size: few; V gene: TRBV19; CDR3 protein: CASSTTEVHQPQHF; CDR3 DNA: TGTGCCAGTAGTACGACAGAAGTCCATCAGCCCCAGCATTTT
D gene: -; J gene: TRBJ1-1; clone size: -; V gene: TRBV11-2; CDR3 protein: CASSLVGENTEAFF; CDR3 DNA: TGTGCCAGCAGCTTAGTCGGAGAGAACACTGAAGCTTTCTTT
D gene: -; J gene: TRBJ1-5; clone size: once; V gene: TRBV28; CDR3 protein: CASSQDPSNQPQHF; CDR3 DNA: TGTGCCAGCAGCCAGGATCCTAGCAATCAGCCCCAGCATTTT
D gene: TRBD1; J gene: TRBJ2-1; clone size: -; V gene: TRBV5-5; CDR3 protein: CASTTRGTGGLQEQFF; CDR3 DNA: TGTGCCAGCACAACCCGCGGGACAGGGGGCTTACAGGAGCAGTTCTTC
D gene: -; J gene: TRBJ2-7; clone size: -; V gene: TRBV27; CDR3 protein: CASSPPNAYEQYF; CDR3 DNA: TGTGCCAGCAGTCCCCCTAACGCCTACGAGCAGTACTTC
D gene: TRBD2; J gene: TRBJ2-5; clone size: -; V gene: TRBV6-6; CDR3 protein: CASSRRGGSSTAETQYF; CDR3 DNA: TGTGCCAGCAGTCGCCGGGGAGGGTCCTCTACGGCAGAGACCCAGTACTTC
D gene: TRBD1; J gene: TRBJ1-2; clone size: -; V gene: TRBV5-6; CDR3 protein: CASSFIVGGFGYTF; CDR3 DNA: TGTGCCAGCAGCTTCATTGTAGGGGGCTTTGGCTACACCTTC
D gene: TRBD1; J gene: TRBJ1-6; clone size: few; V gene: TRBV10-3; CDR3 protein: CATRDSDSPLHF; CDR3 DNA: TGTGCCACCCGGGACAGTGATTCACCCCTCCACTTT
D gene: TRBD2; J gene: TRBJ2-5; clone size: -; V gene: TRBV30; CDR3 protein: CAWSVGGQETQYF; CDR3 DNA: TGTGCCTGGAGTGTGGGGGGGCAAGAGACCCAGTACTTC
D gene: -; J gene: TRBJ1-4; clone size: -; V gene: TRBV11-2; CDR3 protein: CASSPRGQGEDEKLFF; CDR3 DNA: TGTGCCAGCAGCCCCAGGGGCCAAGGTGAAGATGAAAAACTGTTTTTT
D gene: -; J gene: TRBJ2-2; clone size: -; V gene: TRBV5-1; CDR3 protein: CASSPQGRGELFF; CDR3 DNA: TGCGCCAGCAGCCCACAGGGTCGCGGGGAGCTGTTTTTT
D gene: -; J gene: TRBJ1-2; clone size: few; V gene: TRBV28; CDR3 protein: CASSGGLGGYTF; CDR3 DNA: TGTGCCAGCAGTGGGGGACTGGGTGGCTACACCTTC
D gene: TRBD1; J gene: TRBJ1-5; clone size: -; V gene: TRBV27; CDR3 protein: CASSSGTGRNQPQHF; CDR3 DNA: TGTGCCAGCAGTTCCGGGACAGGCAGAAATCAGCCCCAGCATTTT
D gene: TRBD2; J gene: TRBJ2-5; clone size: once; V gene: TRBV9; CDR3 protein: CASSGARGGSETQYF; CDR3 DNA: TGTGCCAGCAGCGGGGCGAGGGGAGGGTCGGAGACCCAGTACTTC
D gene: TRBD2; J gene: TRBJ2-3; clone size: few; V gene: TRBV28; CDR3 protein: CASGAGGTDTQYF; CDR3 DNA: TGTGCCAGCGGGGCGGGAGGCACAGATACGCAGTATTTT
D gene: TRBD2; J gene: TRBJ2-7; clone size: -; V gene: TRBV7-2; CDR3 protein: CASSPFRGGAEQYF; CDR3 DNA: TGTGCCAGCAGCCCTTTTCGGGGGGGCGCCGAGCAGTACTTC
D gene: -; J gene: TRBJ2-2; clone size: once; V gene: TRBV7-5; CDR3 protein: CARSERQGAIGELFF; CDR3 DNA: TGTGCCAGAAGCGAGAGACAGGGGGCGATCGGGGAGCTGTTTTTT
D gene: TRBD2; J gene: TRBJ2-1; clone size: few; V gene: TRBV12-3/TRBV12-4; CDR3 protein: CASSRGGGQFF; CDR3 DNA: TGTGCCAGCAGCCGCGGCGGGGGGCAGTTCTTC
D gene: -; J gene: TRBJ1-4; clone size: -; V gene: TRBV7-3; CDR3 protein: CASSPTGRVDEKLFF; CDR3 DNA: TGTGCCAGCAGCCCGACGGGCAGGGTAGATGAAAAACTGTTTTTT
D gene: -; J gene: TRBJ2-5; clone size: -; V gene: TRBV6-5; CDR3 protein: CASSTGMGETQYF; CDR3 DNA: TGTGCCAGCAGCACAGGGATGGGGGAGACCCAGTACTTC
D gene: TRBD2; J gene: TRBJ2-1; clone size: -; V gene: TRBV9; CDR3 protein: CASSRLGGSYNEQFF; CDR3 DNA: TGTGCCAGCAGCCGGTTGGGAGGGTCCTACAATGAGCAGTTCTTC
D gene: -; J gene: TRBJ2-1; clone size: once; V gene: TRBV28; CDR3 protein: CASRPSGTLYNEQFF; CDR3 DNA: TGTGCCAGCAGACCCTCCGGGACACTATACAATGAGCAGTTCTTC
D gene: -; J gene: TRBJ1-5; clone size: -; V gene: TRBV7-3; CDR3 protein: CASSRPSQPQHF; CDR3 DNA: TGTGCCAGCAGCCGTCCGTCCCAGCCCCAGCATTTT
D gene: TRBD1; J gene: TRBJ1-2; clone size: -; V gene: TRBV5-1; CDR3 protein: CASSKQRTGEMGIYGYTF; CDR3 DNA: TGCGCCAGCAGCAAACAACGGACAGGGGAGATGGGTATTTATGGCTACACCTTC
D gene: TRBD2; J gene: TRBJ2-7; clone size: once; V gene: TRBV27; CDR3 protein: CASSRTSGGRSYEQYF; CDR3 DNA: TGTGCCAGCAGTCGGACTAGCGGGGGACGATCCTACGAGCAGTACTTC
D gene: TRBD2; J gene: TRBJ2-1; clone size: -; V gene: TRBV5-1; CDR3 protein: CASSPGPLAGVVEQFF; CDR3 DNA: TGCGCCAGCAGTCCGGGCCCCCTAGCGGGAGTGGTTGAGCAGTTCTTC
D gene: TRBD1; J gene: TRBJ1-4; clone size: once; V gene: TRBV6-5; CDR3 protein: CASRGTGIEKLFF; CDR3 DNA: TGTGCCAGCAGGGGGACAGGGATTGAAAAACTGTTTTTT
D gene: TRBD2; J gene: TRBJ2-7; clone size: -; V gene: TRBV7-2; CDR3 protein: CASSLGLAGGYEQYF; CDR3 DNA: TGTGCCAGCAGCTTGGGACTAGCGGGAGGCTACGAGCAGTACTTC
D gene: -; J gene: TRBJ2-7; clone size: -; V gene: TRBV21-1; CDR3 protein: CASSNMGTSGSPTYEQYF; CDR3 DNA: TGTGCCAGCAGCAATATGGGGACTAGCGGTTCTCCTACCTACGAGCAGTACTTC
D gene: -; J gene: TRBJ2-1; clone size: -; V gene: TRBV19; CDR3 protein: CASSVKRQVNEQFF; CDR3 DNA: TGTGCCAGTAGTGTTAAGCGACAGGTCAATGAGCAGTTCTTC
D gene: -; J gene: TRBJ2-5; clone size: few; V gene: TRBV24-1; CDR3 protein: CATSDGGQFISETQYF; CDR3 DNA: TGTGCCACCAGTGACGGGGGACAGTTTATATCAGAGACCCAGTACTTC
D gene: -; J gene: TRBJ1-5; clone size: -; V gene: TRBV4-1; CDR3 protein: CASSQQGIEPQHF; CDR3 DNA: TGCGCCAGCAGCCAACAGGGGATTGAGCCCCAGCATTTT
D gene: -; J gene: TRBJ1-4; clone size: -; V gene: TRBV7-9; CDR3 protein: CASSLLRTAEKLFF; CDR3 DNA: TGTGCCAGCAGCTTGTTGCGAACAGCTGAAAAACTGTTTTTT
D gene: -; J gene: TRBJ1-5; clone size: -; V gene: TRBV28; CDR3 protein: CASSPLGIDSANQPQHF; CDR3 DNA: TGTGCCAGCAGCCCCCTCGGAATTGACAGCGCGAATCAGCCCCAGCATTTT
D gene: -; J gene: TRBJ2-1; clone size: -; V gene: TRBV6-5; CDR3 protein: CASRLSGEGNEQFF; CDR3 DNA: TGTGCCAGCAGGTTATCGGGAGAAGGCAATGAGCAGTTCTTC
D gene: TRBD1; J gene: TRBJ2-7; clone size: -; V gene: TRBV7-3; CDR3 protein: CASSPGTGSVHEQYF; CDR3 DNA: TGTGCCAGCAGCCCCGGGACAGGGAGTGTCCACGAGCAGTACTTC
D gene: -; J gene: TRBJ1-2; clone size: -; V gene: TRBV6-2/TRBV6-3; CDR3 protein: CASSSYRELNYGYTF; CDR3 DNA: TGTGCCAGCAGTTCTTACAGGGAGCTTAACTATGGCTACACCTTC
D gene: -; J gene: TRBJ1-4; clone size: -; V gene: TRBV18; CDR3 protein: CASSPVGSNEKLFF; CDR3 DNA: TGTGCCAGCTCCCCCGTCGGGTCGAATGAAAAACTGTTTTTT
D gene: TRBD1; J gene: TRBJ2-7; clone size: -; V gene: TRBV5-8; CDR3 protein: CASSPGQGVYEQYF; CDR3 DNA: TGTGCCAGCAGCCCCGGACAGGGGGTATACGAGCAGTACTTC
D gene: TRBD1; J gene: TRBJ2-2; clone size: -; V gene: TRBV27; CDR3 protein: CASSTGTGGGTGELFF; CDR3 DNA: TGTGCCAGCAGTACCGGGACAGGGGGGGGCACCGGGGAGCTGTTTTTT
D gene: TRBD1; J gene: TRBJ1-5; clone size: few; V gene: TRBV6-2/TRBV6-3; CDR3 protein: CASSPRTGYQPQHF; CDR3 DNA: TGTGCCAGCAGTCCCCGGACAGGGTATCAGCCCCAGCATTTT
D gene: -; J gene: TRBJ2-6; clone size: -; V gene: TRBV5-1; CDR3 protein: CASSSTQLDFSGANVLTF; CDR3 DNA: TGCGCCAGCAGCTCGACACAACTAGACTTCTCTGGGGCCAACGTCCTGACTTTC
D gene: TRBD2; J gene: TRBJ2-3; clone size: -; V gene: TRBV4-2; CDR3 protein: CASMTSGRTDTQYF; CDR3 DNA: TGTGCCAGCATGACTAGCGGGAGGACAGATACGCAGTATTTT
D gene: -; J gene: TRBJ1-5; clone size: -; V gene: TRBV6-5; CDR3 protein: CASSRGTSNQPQHF; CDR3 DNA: TGTGCCAGCAGTAGGGGGACGAGCAATCAGCCCCAGCATTTT
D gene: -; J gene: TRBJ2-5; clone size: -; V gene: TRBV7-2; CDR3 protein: CASSLGQVQETQYF; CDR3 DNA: TGTGCCAGCAGCTTAGGACAGGTCCAAGAGACCCAGTACTTC
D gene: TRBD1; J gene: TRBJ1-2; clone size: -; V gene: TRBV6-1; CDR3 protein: CASSEALWTGYGYTF; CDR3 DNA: TGTGCCAGCAGTGAAGCTCTTTGGACAGGGTACGGCTACACCTTC
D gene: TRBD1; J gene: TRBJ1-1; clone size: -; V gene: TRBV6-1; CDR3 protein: CASSEGQGREAFF; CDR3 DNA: TGTGCCAGCAGTGAGGGACAGGGTAGGGAAGCTTTCTTT